This is a list of T cell receptor beta chains from one sample in a study of blood T cell repertoires in COVID-19. Assay used: immunoSEQ multiplex PCR; TCRdb lists only in-frame clones, some missing. The table records over 90,000 clones, 87% of them present only once. Input material: peripheral blood. All receptors derive from a human donor in a cohort sampled during active COVID-19. Each CDR3 is given without its conserved first and last residue. The order of the fields is V gene, CDR3 protein.

TRBV6-1,ASSESRTGALGYT
TRBV19,ASSIPGLLQPQH
TRBV15,ATSRDPGQGLLQY
TRBV3-1/TRBV3-2,ASSQQRQETQY
TRBV19,ASRGLATDTQY
TRBV28,ASSWGRYYEQY
TRBV11-2,ASSFGTGGNEQY
TRBV7-9,ASSLGSGIKFSEQF
TRBV28,ASSPAVVHEQY
TRBV7-9,ASSLDRGLSKNIQY
TRBV19,ASSILAGGGEQF
TRBV7-6,ASSPDGRGGNQPQH
TRBV5-6,ASSWDRGWDGYT
TRBV30,AWTKTSGPWEQF
TRBV5-1,ASTLSGRAPNEQY
TRBV7-6,ASSSPAGTSGFPTGELF
TRBV2,ASSLSASGQETQY
TRBV3-1/TRBV3-2,ASSQGPGELGQPQH
TRBV30,AWSVSLGPGELF
TRBV29-1,SVVEEVGNQPQH
TRBV23-1,ASSQKRTAYEQY
TRBV7-2,ASSYSGQGGDEAF
TRBV18,ASLSGVRETQY
TRBV3-1/TRBV3-2,ASSHRDSNNEQF
TRBV4-1,ASSQDSVFLSTNEKLF
TRBV6-6,ASSYDPVAGWNEQY
TRBV5-5,ASSGTGHTDTQY
TRBV28,ASSPTGQGSWTEAF
TRBV6-5,ASSYLAVSYNEQF
TRBV7-3,ASSPTGLGHEQY
TRBV2,ASSEGLSGTYEQY
TRBV11-1,ASSLESSGSYEQY
TRBV6-2/TRBV6-3,ASSYSNRGNTEAF
TRBV30,AWSRRQGTQY
TRBV28,ASSLHRGSSYEQY
TRBV30,AWSVGANSPLH
TRBV28,ASSSGLAASYNEQF
TRBV5-1,ASSEEGAYGYT
TRBV5-1,ASSPQGNTGELF
TRBV27,ASSLSSGGGYEQY
TRBV5-1,ASSQGKNYGYT
TRBV4-1,ASSQEGGAGYGYT
TRBV28,ASSLIQGASL
TRBV30,AWRGPANNQPQH
TRBV24-1,ATSDSTSGSFHEQY
TRBV7-6,ASSSQEVYEKLF
TRBV5-1,ASSLQGHEQY
TRBV7-7,ASSLRIGRDRGLDEQF
TRBV7-8,ASSLGTHTGELF
TRBV5-1,ASSRYSAQGNYGYT
TRBV6-5,ASSVGTFEETQY
TRBV7-3,ASSPGMKGAEAF
TRBV7-9,ASSLIHRDRGHHEQF
TRBV27,ASSSYPGQITSGGYNEQF